The 13 T cell receptor beta chains in this list originate from one sample, sequenced in a study of T cells in Graves' hyperthyroidism and ophthalmopathy. Regions amplified from RNA transcripts were the TCR beta CDR3 regions. With the HTBI primer set, the TCR CDR3 went through a first round of RT-PCR. MiXCR, applied by TCRdb to the multiplex PCR reads, yields one record per CDR3 protein. Counted here are about 350,000 distinct CDR3 sequences, 15% to 20% occurring once; the ten biggest clones make up around 15%. Sequences were obtained from blood. The receptors were sampled from a woman in her thirties or forties with Graves' ophthalmopathy.

This CDR3 reads CASSRLAGGYTGELFF. In nucleotides, the CDR3 is TGTGCCAGCAGTCGTCTAGCGGGAGGATACACCGGGGAGCTGTTTTTT. This rearrangement joins TRBV28 to TRBJ2-2; 11 bases align to TRBD2. Unmatched junction bases numbered 5, after V lost 5 bases and J lost 3 bases. This CDR3 comprises 16 residues. CDR1 MDHEN and CDR2 SYDVKM come from the germline V gene.

This clonotype was counted at least ten times. This chain links TRBV29-1 with TRBJ2-5, with TRBD1 matching 10 bases. The V gene's germline CDR1 is SQVTM and CDR2 ANQGSEA. This CDR3 is 14 amino acids long. The V gene end was trimmed by 7 bases and the J gene end by 4 bases; junction bases not matched to a gene: 9. The CDR3: CSGRTGGVGETQYF. The CDR3 DNA sequence: TGCAGCGGACGGACAGGGGGAGTTGGAGAGACCCAGTACTTC.

There are many counts of this clonotype. The chain employs TRBV27 and TRBJ2-5; perhaps TRBD2 as D (6 bases). The V and J ends lost 1 base and 4 bases respectively, with 10 bases between them. The germline CDR1 and CDR2 sequences are MNHEY and SMNVEV (reference sequence). The CDR3 totals 14 residues. As DNA, the CDR3 is TGTGCCAGCAGTTTATTAGGAGCGGGAGAGACCCAGTACTTC. It specifies CASSLLGAGETQYF.

This clonotype was seen many times. This chain links TRBV12-3 or TRBV12-4 with TRBJ1-2, with 9 bases matching TRBD1. V shed 6 bases and J 7 bases; nucleotides not matched to a gene: 9. The CDR3 is 14 amino acids. CDR3 sequence (DNA): TGTGCCAGCAGCCGGGGGGGGACAGGGTCTGGCTACACCTTC. It specifies CASSRGGTGSGYTF.

This clonotype was counted ten times or more. The J gene is TRBJ1-1, the V gene TRBV5-1; 9 positions agree with TRBD1. The CDR3 length is 17 residues. V shed 4 bases and J 1 base; nucleotides not matched to a gene: 11. CDR1 is SGHRS and CDR2 is YFSETQ in the germline V gene. DNA for the CDR3: TGCGCCAGCAGCGGGGATCAGGGACAGGGCTCGAACACTGAAGCTTTCTTT. Translation gives CASSGDQGQGSNTEAFF.

The chain couples TRBV12-3 or TRBV12-4 to TRBJ2-5, with D possibly matching TRBD1 (6 bases). Trimming left V 10 bases short and J 2 bases short, with 14 bases between. The CDR3 consists of 13 residues. For the CDR3, the DNA is TGTGCCACATGTCACAGGGAGCAAGAGACCCAGTACTTC. Translation gives CATCHREQETQYF.

The genes are TRBV7-9 and TRBJ1-1; 8 bases align to TRBD1. Germline V gives CDR1 SEHNR, CDR2 FQNEAQ (reference sequence). This CDR3 has 15 residues. V was clipped by 4 bases and J by 3 bases; unmatched bases: 7. The CDR3 loop reads CASSYWTGTDTEAFF. CDR3 nucleotide sequence: TGTGCCAGCAGCTATTGGACAGGGACGGACACTGAAGCTTTCTTT.

There are many counts of this clonotype. The chain uses TRBV10-3 and TRBJ2-7; 14 nucleotides agree with TRBD2. The germline V gene has CDR1 ENHRY and CDR2 SYGVKD. V lost 0 bases and J lost 4; bases outside the gene matches: 5. CDR3 size: 17 residues. The CDR3, as DNA: TGTGCCATCAGTGAGTCAGGGACTAGCGGGAGAATGTACGAGCAGTACTTC. Translating it yields CAISESGTSGRMYEQYF.

This clonotype occurred many times. V is TRBV6-1 and J is TRBJ2-1; D unclear. The CDR3 extends over 15 amino acids. The V gene lost 5 bases and the J gene lost 0 bases, with 11 bases spanning the gap. Germline assignment: CDR1 MNHNS and CDR2 SASEGT. The CDR3 is CASSRSASSYNEQFF. The DNA of the CDR3 is TGTGCCAGCAGTCGTAGTGCGAGCTCCTACAATGAGCAGTTCTTC.

This clonotype came up many times. The chain links TRBV27 to TRBJ2-4; TRBD1 might be the D (5 bases). The CDR3 runs 13 residues. Trimming cost V 6 bases and J 3 bases, with 9 bases left between them. Looked up from germline, CDR1 is MNHEY and CDR2 is SMNVEV (reference sequence). In DNA form, the CDR3 reads TGTGCCAGCAGGGGGCTAGGCAAAAACATTCAGTACTTC. Protein: CASRGLGKNIQYF.

This clonotype was seen a few times. The genes are TRBV6-5 and TRBJ1-1; no clear D. Trimming removed 8 bases at V and 2 bases at J, with 6 bases between. Germline CDR1 is MNHEY and CDR2 is SVGAGI. The CDR3 runs to 11 residues. The CDR3 protein is CASDGNTEAFF. In DNA, the CDR3 is TGTGCCAGCGATGGCAACACTGAAGCTTTCTTT.

There are many counts of this clonotype. The gene calls are TRBV30 and TRBJ1-2, with TRBD1 identical over 7 bases. V lost 4 bases, J lost 6 bases, and 11 bases stayed unmatched. The CDR3 contains 14 residues. Germline V gives CDR1 GTSNPN, CDR2 SVGIG (reference sequence). This CDR3 is CAWTKEPGTDGYTF. The DNA of the CDR3 is TGTGCCTGGACCAAGGAGCCCGGGACAGATGGCTACACCTTC.

This clonotype came up a few times. The chain employs TRBV13 and TRBJ1-6; 7 bases agree with TRBD1. V trimming: 3 bases; J trimming: 7 bases; junction bases outside the gene matches: 3. Germline-derived CDR1 and CDR2 are PRHDT and FYEKMQ (reference sequence). There are 14 residues in the CDR3. In nucleotides, the CDR3 is TGTGCCAGCAGCTTGACAGGGAGCAATTCACCCCTCCACTTT. Its translation is CASSLTGSNSPLHF.